What follows describes a single TCR beta chain. Arm-PCR of CDR3 regions with iRepertoire HTBI primers generated TCR beta libraries. MiXCR was run by TCRdb on the multiplex PCR reads, yielding one entry per CDR3 protein. The sample carries around 460,000 distinct CDR3 sequences, 22% recorded once. The time point is: persistent/refractory GD, antithyroid drugs over 5 years with positive TRAb. From PBMCs, RNA was extracted and then used to make the TCR library. The sample is drawn from a study of regulatory T cells in long-lasting Graves disease. With V trimmed by 6 bases and J by 5 bases, 15 bases remained unmatched. This CDR3 has 16 residues.

The sequence came from a female donor with Graves disease. This material consisted of peripheral blood mononuclear cells (PBMCs), taken when the disease was refractory, from a patient treated with antithyroid drugs. The chain combines TRBV12-3 or TRBV12-4 with TRBJ2-7, with 8 positions matching TRBD2. CDR3: CASSHPGTSLIHEQYF. The CDR3 nucleotides are TGTGCCAGCAGCCACCCCGGGACTAGTTTAATCCACGAGCAGTACTTC.